The sequence of this TCR beta chain was determined in a study of technical replicates of blood from a few donors. Profiled with immunoSEQ multiplex PCR; TCRdb holds only in-frame clones, not every one. Of some 74,000 clones listed, approximately 91% are singletons. This clone was recorded a few times. CDR1 and CDR2 from the germline V gene are SGHRS and YFSETQ. Unmatched junction bases numbered 2, after V lost 0 bases and J lost 0 bases. The CDR3 sequence is 15 residues long. The V gene is TRBV5-1, the J gene TRBJ1-1, with 7 bases fitting TRBD1. The sequenced sample consisted of T cells isolated from PBMCs. The source of this sequence is a human donor in good health. The CDR3 nucleotides read TGCGCCAGCAGCTTGGTGGGACAGATGAACACTGAAGCTTTCTTT. Translated, it gives CASSLVGQMNTEAFF.